The subject of this entry is one TCR beta chain. The table came from immunoSEQ multiplex PCR; TCRdb's copy has only in-frame clones and leaves some out. The sample shows under 150,000 clones, just over 90% of them seen only once. The data were obtained in a study of T cell responses to AZD1222 COVID-19 vaccine. Sample: peripheral blood, taken on day 0 of AZD1222 vaccination. This receptor was taken from an adult in good health.

CDR3 in DNA: TGTGCCAGCAGCCAAAAGGGGGGAGGGGGCGACGGTGGCTACACCTTC. Amino acid sequence: CASSQKGGGGDGGYTF. V and J are TRBV2 and TRBJ1-2; 7 bases line up with TRBD1. The CDR3 contains 16 residues. Trimming cost V 6 bases and J 7 bases; bases outside gene matches: 17. Germline V CDR1 and CDR2: SNHLY, FYNNEI. Based on the CDR3 plus reference TRBV2 and TRBJ1-2, the full variable domain is EPEVTQTPSHQVTQMGQEVILRCVPISNHLYFYWYRQILGQKVEFLVSFYNNEISEKSEIFDDQFSVERPDGSNFTLKIRSTKLEDSAMYFCASSQKGGGGDGGYTFGSGTRLTVV.